This is a list of T cell receptor beta chains from one sample in a study of blood T cell repertoires in COVID-19. TCRdb's copy holds only in-frame clones and misses some; the assay was immunoSEQ multiplex PCR. This table has approximately 260,000 clones, 85% to 90% appearing once. Sequences were obtained from peripheral blood. These receptors were taken from a woman aged 40 to 55 with acute or convalescent COVID-19. CDR3s include the opening cysteine and the closing phenylalanine or tryptophan. Each record gives: V gene, J gene, CDR3 length, D gene, clone size, CDR3 DNA, CDR3 protein. The D gene is left open where the match is weak. For some rows the clone size is stated as once, few or many, or as a class when expanded; others skip it.

V gene: TRBV11-2
J gene: TRBJ2-3
CDR3 length: 16
D gene: TRBD2
clone size: NA
CDR3 DNA: TGTGCCAGCAGCGTCGGGACTAGCGGGGGCACAGATACGCAGTATTTT
CDR3 protein: CASSVGTSGGTDTQYF

V gene: TRBV2
J gene: TRBJ2-3
CDR3 length: 13
D gene: TRBD2
clone size: NA
CDR3 DNA: TGTGCCGCGGAGGTAGCGGGGGGGTTGGTGCAGTATTTT
CDR3 protein: CAAEVAGGLVQYF

V gene: TRBV7-8
J gene: TRBJ2-2
CDR3 length: 14
D gene: NA
clone size: NA
CDR3 DNA: TGTGCCACCTACCGACGGGCGAACACCGGGGAGCTGTTTTTT
CDR3 protein: CATYRRANTGELFF

V gene: TRBV19
J gene: TRBJ2-6
CDR3 length: 19
D gene: TRBD2
clone size: NA
CDR3 DNA: TGTGCCAGTAGTATCGGACTAGCGGGGGTCCAAACTGGGGCCAACGTCCTGACTTTC
CDR3 protein: CASSIGLAGVQTGANVLTF

V gene: TRBV11-1
J gene: TRBJ1-2
CDR3 length: 13
D gene: NA
clone size: once
CDR3 DNA: TGTGCCAGCAGCCCCGAGACGGGATATGGCTACACCTTC
CDR3 protein: CASSPETGYGYTF

V gene: TRBV4-1
J gene: TRBJ1-2
CDR3 length: 17
D gene: TRBD1
clone size: NA
CDR3 DNA: TGCGCCAGCAGCCAAGATGGAGTTGGCCAGGGGGCGCGTGGCTACACCTTC
CDR3 protein: CASSQDGVGQGARGYTF

V gene: TRBV14
J gene: TRBJ1-3
CDR3 length: 18
D gene: NA
clone size: NA
CDR3 DNA: TGTGCCAGCAGCCATTTCCCAGGGGTGGGTTTCTCTGGAAACACCATATATTTT
CDR3 protein: CASSHFPGVGFSGNTIYF

V gene: TRBV30
J gene: TRBJ1-6
CDR3 length: 14
D gene: NA
clone size: NA
CDR3 DNA: TGTGCCTGGGACAGCGATCATCGTAATTCACCCCTCCACTTT
CDR3 protein: CAWDSDHRNSPLHF

V gene: TRBV9
J gene: TRBJ1-3
CDR3 length: 18
D gene: NA
clone size: NA
CDR3 DNA: TGTGCCAGCAGCCCGACGTCGGACAGCCTGAGCTCTGGAAACACCATATATTTT
CDR3 protein: CASSPTSDSLSSGNTIYF

V gene: TRBV5-5
J gene: TRBJ2-5
CDR3 length: 16
D gene: NA
clone size: once
CDR3 DNA: TGTGCCAGCAGCCCCTTTGGGGGGGCAAGAAGAGAGACCCAGTACTTC
CDR3 protein: CASSPFGGARRETQYF

V gene: TRBV2
J gene: TRBJ1-5
CDR3 length: 14
D gene: TRBD1
clone size: NA
CDR3 DNA: TGTGCCAGCAGTTCGGACAGGGGCAATCAGCCCCAGCATTTT
CDR3 protein: CASSSDRGNQPQHF

V gene: TRBV4-1
J gene: TRBJ1-1
CDR3 length: 15
D gene: NA
clone size: NA
CDR3 DNA: TGCGCCAGCAGCCAAGAACCCCTGGGGGGCACTGAAGCTTTCTTT
CDR3 protein: CASSQEPLGGTEAFF

V gene: TRBV30
J gene: TRBJ1-2
CDR3 length: 16
D gene: NA
clone size: NA
CDR3 DNA: TGTGCCTGGAGCCCCCCTGGAAGGGGGTTTAGTTATGGCTACACCTTC
CDR3 protein: CAWSPPGRGFSYGYTF

V gene: TRBV6-5
J gene: TRBJ1-2
CDR3 length: 13
D gene: NA
clone size: NA
CDR3 DNA: TGTGCCAGCAGGGCGGGGGGCAGGCACGGCTACACCTTC
CDR3 protein: CASRAGGRHGYTF

V gene: TRBV27
J gene: TRBJ1-2
CDR3 length: 14
D gene: TRBD1
clone size: once
CDR3 DNA: TGTGCCAGCAGTTTATCTGACAGGGGAGATGGCTACACCTTC
CDR3 protein: CASSLSDRGDGYTF

V gene: TRBV3-1/TRBV3-2
J gene: TRBJ2-1
CDR3 length: 16
D gene: NA
clone size: NA
CDR3 DNA: TGTGCCAGCAGCCAAGGATTTTCTACCTGGGCGAATGAGCAGTTCTTC
CDR3 protein: CASSQGFSTWANEQFF

V gene: TRBV9
J gene: TRBJ1-5
CDR3 length: 15
D gene: NA
clone size: NA
CDR3 DNA: TGTGCCAGCAGGGACCGGGACACCAGCGGTCAGCCCCAGCATTTT
CDR3 protein: CASRDRDTSGQPQHF

V gene: TRBV7-2
J gene: TRBJ1-1
CDR3 length: 17
D gene: NA
clone size: NA
CDR3 DNA: TGTGCCAGCAGCTCCCCGACACTTTATATTATGAACACTGAAGCTTTCTTT
CDR3 protein: CASSSPTLYIMNTEAFF

V gene: TRBV30
J gene: TRBJ1-6
CDR3 length: 13
D gene: TRBD1
clone size: NA
CDR3 DNA: TGTGCCTGGGACAGGGGCTTGGATTCACCCCTCCACTTT
CDR3 protein: CAWDRGLDSPLHF

V gene: TRBV6-2/TRBV6-3
J gene: TRBJ2-3
CDR3 length: 16
D gene: TRBD2
clone size: once
CDR3 DNA: TGTGCCAGCAGTTTGGCTAGCGGGGGGGCCACAGATACGCAGTATTTT
CDR3 protein: CASSLASGGATDTQYF

V gene: TRBV6-6
J gene: TRBJ1-2
CDR3 length: 14
D gene: NA
clone size: NA
CDR3 DNA: TGTGCCAGCAGTTACGGAGGACAGAACTATGGCTACACCTTC
CDR3 protein: CASSYGGQNYGYTF

V gene: TRBV27
J gene: TRBJ2-2
CDR3 length: 12
D gene: NA
clone size: NA
CDR3 DNA: TGTGCCAGCACATGCAGAACCGGGGAGCTGTTTTTT
CDR3 protein: CASTCRTGELFF

V gene: TRBV3-1/TRBV3-2
J gene: TRBJ1-4
CDR3 length: 15
D gene: NA
clone size: NA
CDR3 DNA: TGTGCCAGCAGCCGACATAGGGACACAAATGAAAAACTGTTTTTT
CDR3 protein: CASSRHRDTNEKLFF

V gene: TRBV19
J gene: TRBJ1-1
CDR3 length: 16
D gene: NA
clone size: NA
CDR3 DNA: TGTGCCAGCCGTGGGCAGGGATCCCTAATGAACACTGAAGCTTTCTTT
CDR3 protein: CASRGQGSLMNTEAFF

V gene: TRBV10-3
J gene: TRBJ2-5
CDR3 length: 14
D gene: NA
clone size: NA
CDR3 DNA: TGTGCCTCTCGAATCGGCCTGGGCGGGGAGACCCAGTACTTC
CDR3 protein: CASRIGLGGETQYF

V gene: TRBV10-3
J gene: TRBJ2-5
CDR3 length: 13
D gene: NA
clone size: NA
CDR3 DNA: TGTGCCATCAATGGGGCTGCCCAGGGGACCCAGTACTTC
CDR3 protein: CAINGAAQGTQYF

V gene: TRBV7-9
J gene: TRBJ2-5
CDR3 length: 14
D gene: NA
clone size: NA
CDR3 DNA: TGTGCCAGCAGCTCCACGGTGATCCGGGAGACCCAGTACTTC
CDR3 protein: CASSSTVIRETQYF

V gene: TRBV4-1
J gene: TRBJ1-4
CDR3 length: 17
D gene: TRBD1
clone size: NA
CDR3 DNA: TGCGCCAGCAGCCAAGCTTTAACGGGACAGGGTAGGCCTAAACTGTTTTTT
CDR3 protein: CASSQALTGQGRPKLFF

V gene: TRBV7-8
J gene: TRBJ1-2
CDR3 length: 14
D gene: NA
clone size: NA
CDR3 DNA: TGTGCCAGCAGCTTCCCGGGGTCTTTTGATGGCTACACCTTC
CDR3 protein: CASSFPGSFDGYTF

V gene: TRBV5-1
J gene: TRBJ1-1
CDR3 length: 15
D gene: NA
clone size: NA
CDR3 DNA: TGCGCCAGCAGCTTGAGTACAGGGACAAACACTGAAGCTTTCTTT
CDR3 protein: CASSLSTGTNTEAFF

V gene: TRBV6-1
J gene: TRBJ1-5
CDR3 length: 13
D gene: NA
clone size: NA
CDR3 DNA: TGTGCCAGCAGTGATATAAGCAATCAGCCCCAGCATTTT
CDR3 protein: CASSDISNQPQHF

V gene: TRBV25-1
J gene: TRBJ1-2
CDR3 length: 13
D gene: TRBD1
clone size: NA
CDR3 DNA: TGTGCCAGCAGTCCCCGGGACAGGGACGGCTACACCTTC
CDR3 protein: CASSPRDRDGYTF

V gene: TRBV4-2
J gene: TRBJ1-1
CDR3 length: 14
D gene: NA
clone size: NA
CDR3 DNA: TGTGCCAGCACCCCGGGACTGTCGAACACTGAAGCTTTCTTT
CDR3 protein: CASTPGLSNTEAFF

V gene: TRBV5-1
J gene: TRBJ1-2
CDR3 length: 14
D gene: NA
clone size: NA
CDR3 DNA: TGCGCCAGCAGCTTGGGCCAGGGCAACTATGGCTACACCTTC
CDR3 protein: CASSLGQGNYGYTF

V gene: TRBV5-1
J gene: TRBJ1-6
CDR3 length: 15
D gene: NA
clone size: NA
CDR3 DNA: TGCGCCAGCAGCTTGGAAGCGGGTAGGCATTCACCCCTCCACTTT
CDR3 protein: CASSLEAGRHSPLHF

V gene: TRBV9
J gene: TRBJ2-4
CDR3 length: 16
D gene: TRBD1
clone size: NA
CDR3 DNA: TGTGCCAGCAGTCGAACGGGACAGGGGGCTGGAAACATTCAGTACTTC
CDR3 protein: CASSRTGQGAGNIQYF

V gene: TRBV27
J gene: TRBJ1-4
CDR3 length: 16
D gene: NA
clone size: NA
CDR3 DNA: TGTGCCAGCAGCATCATGGTAGGAGCGACTAATGAAAAACTGTTTTTT
CDR3 protein: CASSIMVGATNEKLFF

V gene: TRBV6-4
J gene: TRBJ2-1
CDR3 length: 16
D gene: TRBD1
clone size: few
CDR3 DNA: TGTGCCAGCAGTGGGGACAGGGGGAATTTGTACAATGAGCAGTTCTTC
CDR3 protein: CASSGDRGNLYNEQFF

V gene: TRBV6-5
J gene: TRBJ1-1
CDR3 length: 13
D gene: NA
clone size: NA
CDR3 DNA: TGTGCCAGCAGTCTCACCCTGCGAGGTGAAGCTTTCTTT
CDR3 protein: CASSLTLRGEAFF

V gene: TRBV6-2/TRBV6-3
J gene: TRBJ2-3
CDR3 length: 14
D gene: NA
clone size: NA
CDR3 DNA: TGTGCCAGCAGTTACAACAGGCGCACAGATACGCAGTATTTT
CDR3 protein: CASSYNRRTDTQYF

V gene: TRBV30
J gene: TRBJ1-1
CDR3 length: 12
D gene: NA
clone size: once
CDR3 DNA: TGTGCCTGGACAGGGTTGAACACTGAAGCTTTCTTT
CDR3 protein: CAWTGLNTEAFF

V gene: TRBV3-1/TRBV3-2
J gene: TRBJ2-2
CDR3 length: 21
D gene: TRBD2
clone size: NA
CDR3 DNA: TGTGCCAGCAGCCAGACCGCGGGGGGCGCGGTAGCGGGGGTGCACACCGGGGAGCTGTTTTTT
CDR3 protein: CASSQTAGGAVAGVHTGELFF

V gene: TRBV18
J gene: TRBJ1-5
CDR3 length: 16
D gene: NA
clone size: NA
CDR3 DNA: TGTGCCAGCTCACCAGACGGACAGTATAGCAATCAGCCCCAGCATTTT
CDR3 protein: CASSPDGQYSNQPQHF

V gene: TRBV11-3
J gene: TRBJ1-1
CDR3 length: 18
D gene: NA
clone size: NA
CDR3 DNA: TGTGCCAGCAGCTTAGGCCTATGGGACAACCCCATGAACACTGAAGCTTTCTTT
CDR3 protein: CASSLGLWDNPMNTEAFF

V gene: TRBV14
J gene: TRBJ1-1
CDR3 length: 17
D gene: NA
clone size: once
CDR3 DNA: TGTGCCAGCAGCCAAGATCGGGGAGGGAGGGTGAACACTGAAGCTTTCTTT
CDR3 protein: CASSQDRGGRVNTEAFF

V gene: TRBV5-4
J gene: TRBJ1-2
CDR3 length: 16
D gene: TRBD1
clone size: NA
CDR3 DNA: TGTGCCAGCAGCTTTCCGGGACAGGGAATTTACTATGGCTACACCTTC
CDR3 protein: CASSFPGQGIYYGYTF

V gene: TRBV4-2
J gene: TRBJ1-5
CDR3 length: 15
D gene: TRBD1
clone size: NA
CDR3 DNA: TGTGCCAGCAGCCAAGACCGACAGGGGAATCAGCCCCAGCATTTT
CDR3 protein: CASSQDRQGNQPQHF